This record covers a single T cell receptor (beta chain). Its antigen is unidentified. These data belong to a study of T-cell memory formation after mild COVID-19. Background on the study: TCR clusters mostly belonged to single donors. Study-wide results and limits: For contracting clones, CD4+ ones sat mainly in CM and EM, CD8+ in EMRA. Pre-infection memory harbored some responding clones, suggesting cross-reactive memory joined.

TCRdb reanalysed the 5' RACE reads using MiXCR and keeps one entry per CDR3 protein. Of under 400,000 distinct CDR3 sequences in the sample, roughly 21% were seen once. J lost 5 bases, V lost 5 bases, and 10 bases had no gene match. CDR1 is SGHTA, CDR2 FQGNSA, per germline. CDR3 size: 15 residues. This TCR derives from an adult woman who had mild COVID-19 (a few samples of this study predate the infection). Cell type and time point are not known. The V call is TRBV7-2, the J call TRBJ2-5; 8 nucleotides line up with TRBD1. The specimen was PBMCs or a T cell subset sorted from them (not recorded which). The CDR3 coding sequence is TGTGCCAGCAGCCAAGCAGGGGGCGTGTCCGAGACCCAGTACTTC. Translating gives CASSQAGGVSETQYF.